This note documents a single T cell receptor (beta chain) sequence. These data belong to a study of blood T cell repertoires in COVID-19. About the study: The samples span acute and convalescent COVID-19 from the United States, Italy and Spain. PBMCs, B-cell-depleted T cells, or T cells were the source of the cDNA or gDNA that made up the material.

Trimming stripped 6 bases from V and 2 bases from J, with 23 bases between. Germline V CDR1 and CDR2: LGHDT, YNNKEL (reference sequence). The CDR3 is made up of 18 amino acids. In the authors' workflow: Amplifying reference gene primers gave estimates of nucleated cell counts. Using immunoSEQ multiplex PCR, the repertoire was profiled, and TCRdb retains in-frame clones only, with some absent. V and J calls and clone size are as listed in that table; D and trimming were resolved from the DNA. The table shows some 130,000 clones, with about 91% occurring only once. The chain has TRBV3-1 (or the pseudogene TRBV3-2) and TRBJ1-3; tentative D call: TRBD1 (6 bases). The source is a middle-aged man with acute or convalescent COVID-19. The sequenced material came from peripheral blood. As DNA, the CDR3 is TGTGCCAGCAGTGTGGCAGGGGCAAGTAGTAGGGCTGGAAACACCATATATTTT. Translated: CASSVAGASSRAGNTIYF.